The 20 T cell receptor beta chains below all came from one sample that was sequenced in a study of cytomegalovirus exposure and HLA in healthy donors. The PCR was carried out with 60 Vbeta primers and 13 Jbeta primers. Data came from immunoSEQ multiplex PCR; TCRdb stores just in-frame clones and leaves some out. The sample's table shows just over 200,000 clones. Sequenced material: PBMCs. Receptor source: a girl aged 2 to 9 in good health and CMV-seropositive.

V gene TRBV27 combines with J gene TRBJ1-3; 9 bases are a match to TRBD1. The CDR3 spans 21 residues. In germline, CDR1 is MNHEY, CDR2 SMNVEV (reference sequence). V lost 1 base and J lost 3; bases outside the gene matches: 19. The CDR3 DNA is TGTGCCAGCAGTTTATTTCCGGGACAGGGAAGATTGGTTGTCCTTGGAAACACCATATATTTT. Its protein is CASSLFPGQGRLVVLGNTIYF.

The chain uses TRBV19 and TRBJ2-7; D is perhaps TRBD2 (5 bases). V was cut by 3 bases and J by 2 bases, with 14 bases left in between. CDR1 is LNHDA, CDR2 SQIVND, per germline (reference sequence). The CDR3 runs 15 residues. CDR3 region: CASSIRQSTTYEQYF. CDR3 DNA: TGTGCCAGTAGTATTCGCCAATCGACTACCTACGAGCAGTACTTC.

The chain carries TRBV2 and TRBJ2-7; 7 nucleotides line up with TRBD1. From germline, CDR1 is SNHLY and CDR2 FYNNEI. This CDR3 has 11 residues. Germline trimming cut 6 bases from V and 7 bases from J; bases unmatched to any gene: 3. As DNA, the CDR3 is TGTGCCAGCAGGACAGGGCGGGAGCAGTACTTC. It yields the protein CASRTGREQYF. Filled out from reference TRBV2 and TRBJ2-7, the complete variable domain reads EPEVTQTPSHQVTQMGQEVILRCVPISNHLYFYWYRQILGQKVEFLVSFYNNEISEKSEIFDDQFSVERPDGSNFTLKIRSTKLEDSAMYFCASRTGREQYFGPGTRLTVT.

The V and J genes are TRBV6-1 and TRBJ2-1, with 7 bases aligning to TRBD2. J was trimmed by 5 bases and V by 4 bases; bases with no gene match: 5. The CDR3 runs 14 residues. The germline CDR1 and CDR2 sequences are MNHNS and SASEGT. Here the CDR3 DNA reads TGTGCCAGCAGTGGCGGGAGTAGAGACAATGAGCAGTTCTTC. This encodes CASSGGSRDNEQFF.

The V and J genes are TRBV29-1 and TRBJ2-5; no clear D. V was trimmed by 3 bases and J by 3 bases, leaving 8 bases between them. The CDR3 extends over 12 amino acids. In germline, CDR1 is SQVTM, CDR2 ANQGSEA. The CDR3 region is CSVDNAEETQYF. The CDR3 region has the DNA TGCAGCGTTGATAACGCGGAAGAGACCCAGTACTTC. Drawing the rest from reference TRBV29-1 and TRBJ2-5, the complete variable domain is SAVISQKPSRDICQRGTSLTIQCQVDSQVTMMFWYRQQPGQSLTLIATANQGSEATYESGFVIDKFPISRPNLTFSTLTVSNMSPEDSSIYLCSVDNAEETQYFGPGTRLLVL.

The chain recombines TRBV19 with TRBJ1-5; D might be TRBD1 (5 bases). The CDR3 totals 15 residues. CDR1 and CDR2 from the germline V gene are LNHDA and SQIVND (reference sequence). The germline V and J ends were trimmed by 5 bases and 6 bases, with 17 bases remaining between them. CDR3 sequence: CASSLIIQGLQPQHF. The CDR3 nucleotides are TGTGCCAGTAGTTTAATCATTCAGGGTCTTCAGCCCCAGCATTTT.

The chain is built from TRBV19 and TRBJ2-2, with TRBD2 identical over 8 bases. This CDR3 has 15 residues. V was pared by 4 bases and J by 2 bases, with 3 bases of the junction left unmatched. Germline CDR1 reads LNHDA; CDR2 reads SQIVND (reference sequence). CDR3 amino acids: CASSTSGSNTGELFF. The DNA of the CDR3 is TGTGCCAGTAGTACCAGCGGGAGCAACACCGGGGAGCTGTTTTTT.

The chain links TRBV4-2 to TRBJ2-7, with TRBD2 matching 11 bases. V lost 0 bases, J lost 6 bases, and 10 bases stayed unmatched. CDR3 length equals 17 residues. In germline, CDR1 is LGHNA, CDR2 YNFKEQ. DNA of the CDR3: TGTGCCAGCAGCCAAGAATGGAGACTAGCGGGACAAGGCGAGCAGTACTTC. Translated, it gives CASSQEWRLAGQGEQYF.

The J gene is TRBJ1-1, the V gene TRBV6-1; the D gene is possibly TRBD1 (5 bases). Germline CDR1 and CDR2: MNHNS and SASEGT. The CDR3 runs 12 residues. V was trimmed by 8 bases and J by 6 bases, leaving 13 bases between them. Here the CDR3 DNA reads TGTGCCAGCGCAAGGACAATACCTGAAGCTTTCTTT. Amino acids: CASARTIPEAFF.

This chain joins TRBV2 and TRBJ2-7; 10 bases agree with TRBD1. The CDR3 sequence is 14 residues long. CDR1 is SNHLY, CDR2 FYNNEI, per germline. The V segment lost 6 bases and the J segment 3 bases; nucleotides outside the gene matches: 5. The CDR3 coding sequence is TGTGCCAGCAGGGGACAGGGGACCTTCTACGAGCAGTACTTC. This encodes CASRGQGTFYEQYF.

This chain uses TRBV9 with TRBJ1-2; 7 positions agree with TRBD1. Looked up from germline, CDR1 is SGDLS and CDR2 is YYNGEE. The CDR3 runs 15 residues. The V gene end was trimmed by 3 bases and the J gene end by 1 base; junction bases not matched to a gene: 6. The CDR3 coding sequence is TGTGCCAGCAGCGCTACAGGGGCTCGTAACTATGGCTACACCTTC. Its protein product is CASSATGARNYGYTF. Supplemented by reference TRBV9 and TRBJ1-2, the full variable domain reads DSGVTQTPKHLITATGQRVTLRCSPRSGDLSVYWYQQSLDQGLQFLIQYYNGEERAKGNILERFSAQQFPDLHSELNLSSLELGDSALYFCASSATGARNYGYTFGSGTRLTVV.

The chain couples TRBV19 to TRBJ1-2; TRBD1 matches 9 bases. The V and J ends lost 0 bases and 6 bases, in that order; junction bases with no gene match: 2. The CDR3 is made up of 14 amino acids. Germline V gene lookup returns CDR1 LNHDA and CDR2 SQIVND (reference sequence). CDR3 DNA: TGTGCCAGTAGTATAGAGTGGACAGGGGATGGCTACACCTTC. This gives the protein CASSIEWTGDGYTF. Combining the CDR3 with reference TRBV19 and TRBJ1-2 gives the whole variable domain DGGITQSPKYLFRKEGQNVTLSCEQNLNHDAMYWYRQDPGQGLRLIYYSQIVNDFQKGDIAEGYSVSREKKESFPLTVTSAQKNPTAFYLCASSIEWTGDGYTFGSGTRLTVV.

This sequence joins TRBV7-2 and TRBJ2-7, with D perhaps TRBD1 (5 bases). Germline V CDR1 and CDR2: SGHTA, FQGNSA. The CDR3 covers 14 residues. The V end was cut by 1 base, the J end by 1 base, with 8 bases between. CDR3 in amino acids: CASSLGRASYEQYF. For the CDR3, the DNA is TGTGCCAGCAGCTTAGGCAGGGCGTCCTACGAGCAGTACTTC.

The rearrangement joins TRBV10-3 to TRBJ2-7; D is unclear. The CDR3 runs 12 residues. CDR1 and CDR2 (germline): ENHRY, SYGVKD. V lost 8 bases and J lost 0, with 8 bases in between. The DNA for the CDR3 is TGTGCCATCGAGTCTAGCTCCTACGAGCAGTACTTC. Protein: CAIESSSYEQYF.

CDR3 region: CASGLSGANVLTF. In nucleotides, the CDR3 is TGTGCCAGCGGCCTCTCTGGGGCCAACGTCCTGACTTTC. V and J are TRBV6-1 and TRBJ2-6; D not certain. V was clipped by 8 bases and J by 0 bases, with 5 bases between them. This CDR3 region has 13 residues. Germline assignment: CDR1 MNHNS and CDR2 SASEGT.

The chain's CDR3 is CASSFNYEQYF. The DNA for the CDR3 is TGTGCCAGCAGTTTTAACTACGAGCAGTACTTC. The chain combines TRBV2 with TRBJ2-7; D ambiguous. CDR1 SNHLY and CDR2 FYNNEI come from the germline V gene. The ends were cut back, 5 bases at V and 3 bases at J, with 5 bases in the middle. The CDR3 loop spans 11 amino acids.

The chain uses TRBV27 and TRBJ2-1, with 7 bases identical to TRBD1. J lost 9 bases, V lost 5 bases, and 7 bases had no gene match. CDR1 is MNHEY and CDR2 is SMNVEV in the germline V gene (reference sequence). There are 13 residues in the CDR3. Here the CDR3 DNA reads TGTGCCAGCAGTCTCGGGACAGCGAGTGAGCAGTTCTTC. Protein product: CASSLGTASEQFF.

CDR3 in amino acids: CASSQGASTDTQYF. CDR3 sequence (DNA): TGCGCCAGCAGCCAAGGAGCGAGCACAGATACGCAGTATTTT. This sequence joins TRBV4-1 and TRBJ2-3, with D unresolved. V was clipped by 1 base and J by 0 bases, with 5 bases between them. Germline loops: CDR1 MGHRA, CDR2 YSYEKL. The CDR3 totals 14 residues.

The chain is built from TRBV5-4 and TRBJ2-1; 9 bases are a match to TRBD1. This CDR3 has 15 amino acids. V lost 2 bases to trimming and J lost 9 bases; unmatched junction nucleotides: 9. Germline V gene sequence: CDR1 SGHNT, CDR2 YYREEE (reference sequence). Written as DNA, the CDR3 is TGTGCCAGCAGCTTAGAGAGACAGGGGGTCCCTGAGCAGTTCTTC. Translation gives CASSLERQGVPEQFF.

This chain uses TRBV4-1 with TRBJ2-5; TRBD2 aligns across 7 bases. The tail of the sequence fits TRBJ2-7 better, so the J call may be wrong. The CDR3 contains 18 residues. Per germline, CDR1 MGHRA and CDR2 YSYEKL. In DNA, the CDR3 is TGCGCCAGCAGCCAAGCCTCCTCCACTAGCGTCAGCGGCTACGAGCAGTACTTC. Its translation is CASSQASSTSVSGYEQYF.